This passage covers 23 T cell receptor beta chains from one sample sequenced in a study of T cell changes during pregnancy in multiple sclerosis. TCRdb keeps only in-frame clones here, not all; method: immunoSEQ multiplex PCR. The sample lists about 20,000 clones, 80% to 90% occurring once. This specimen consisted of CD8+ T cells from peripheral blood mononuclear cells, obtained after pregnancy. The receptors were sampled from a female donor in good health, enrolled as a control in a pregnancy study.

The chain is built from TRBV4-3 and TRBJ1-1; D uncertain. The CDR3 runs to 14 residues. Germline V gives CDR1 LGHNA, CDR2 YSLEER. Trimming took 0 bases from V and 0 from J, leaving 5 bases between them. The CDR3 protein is CASSQEPMNTEAFF. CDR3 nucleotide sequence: TGCGCCAGCAGCCAAGAGCCTATGAACACTGAAGCTTTCTTT.

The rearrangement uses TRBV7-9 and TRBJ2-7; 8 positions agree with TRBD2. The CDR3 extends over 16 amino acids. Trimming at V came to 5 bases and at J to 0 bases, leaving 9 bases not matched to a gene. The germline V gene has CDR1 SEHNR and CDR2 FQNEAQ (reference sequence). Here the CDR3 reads CASSPPGGGASYEQYF. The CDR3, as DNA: TGTGCCAGCAGCCCCCCCGGGGGGGGCGCCTCCTACGAGCAGTACTTC. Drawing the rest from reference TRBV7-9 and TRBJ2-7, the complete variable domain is DTGVSQNPRHKITKRGQNVTFRCDPISEHNRLYWYRQTLGQGPEFLTYFQNEAQLEKSRLLSDRFSAERPKGSFSTLEIQRTEQGDSAMYLCASSPPGGGASYEQYFGPGTRLTVT.

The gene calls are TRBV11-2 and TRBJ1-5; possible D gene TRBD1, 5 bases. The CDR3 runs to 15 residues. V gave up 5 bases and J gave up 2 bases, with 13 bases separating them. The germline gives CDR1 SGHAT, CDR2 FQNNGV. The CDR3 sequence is CASSLGRGGNQPQHF. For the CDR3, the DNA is TGTGCCAGCAGCCTTGGGCGGGGGGGCAATCAGCCCCAGCATTTT.

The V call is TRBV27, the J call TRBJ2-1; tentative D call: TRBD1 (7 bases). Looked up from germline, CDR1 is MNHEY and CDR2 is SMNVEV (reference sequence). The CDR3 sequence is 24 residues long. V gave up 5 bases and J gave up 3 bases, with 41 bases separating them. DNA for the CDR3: TGTGCCAGCAGTACGTTCGGGACCTTCTCCGAGGGGGCTCGCGGCACGGGAGACTACAATGAGCAGTTCTTC. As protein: CASSTFGTFSEGARGTGDYNEQFF.

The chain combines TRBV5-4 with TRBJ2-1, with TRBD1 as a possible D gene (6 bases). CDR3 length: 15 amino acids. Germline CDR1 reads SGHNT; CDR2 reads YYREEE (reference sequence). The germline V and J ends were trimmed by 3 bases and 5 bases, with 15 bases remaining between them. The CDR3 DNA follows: TGTGCCAGCAGCTCCAGAATCAGGGGTGACAATGAGCAGTTCTTC. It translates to CASSSRIRGDNEQFF.

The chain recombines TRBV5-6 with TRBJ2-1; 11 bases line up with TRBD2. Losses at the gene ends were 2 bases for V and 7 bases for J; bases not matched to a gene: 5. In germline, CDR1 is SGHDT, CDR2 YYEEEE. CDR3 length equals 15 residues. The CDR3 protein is CASSFRASGRNEQFF. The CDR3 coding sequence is TGTGCCAGCAGCTTTCGCGCTAGCGGGAGGAATGAGCAGTTCTTC.

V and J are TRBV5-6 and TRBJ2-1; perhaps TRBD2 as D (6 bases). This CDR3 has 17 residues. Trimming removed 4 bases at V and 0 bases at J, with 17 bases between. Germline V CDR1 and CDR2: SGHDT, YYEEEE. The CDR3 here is CASSPDLASTSYNEQFF. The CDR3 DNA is TGTGCCAGCAGCCCGGACCTAGCGTCAACCTCCTACAATGAGCAGTTCTTC.

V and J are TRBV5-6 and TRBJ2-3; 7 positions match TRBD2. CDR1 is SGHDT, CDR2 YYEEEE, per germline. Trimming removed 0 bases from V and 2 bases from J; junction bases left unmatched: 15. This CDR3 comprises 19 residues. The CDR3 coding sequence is TGTGCCAGCAGCTTGGTAATCTCCCGGGGGGAGGCCCTCACAGATACGCAGTATTTT. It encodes CASSLVISRGEALTDTQYF.

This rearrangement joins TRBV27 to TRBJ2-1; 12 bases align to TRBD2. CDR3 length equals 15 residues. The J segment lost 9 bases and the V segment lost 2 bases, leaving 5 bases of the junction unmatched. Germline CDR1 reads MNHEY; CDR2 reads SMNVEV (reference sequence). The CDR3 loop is CASSLGTSGFGEQFF. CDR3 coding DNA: TGTGCCAGCAGTTTAGGGACTAGCGGGTTCGGTGAGCAGTTCTTC.

CDR3 coding DNA: TGTGCCAGCTCGGGGGAGTTCTACGAGCAGTACTTC. Encoded protein: CASSGEFYEQYF. The J gene is TRBJ2-7, the V gene TRBV2; tentatively, D is TRBD2 (6 bases). CDR1 SNHLY and CDR2 FYNNEI come from the germline V gene. This CDR3 is built from 12 residues. The V end lost 8 bases, the J end lost 3 bases, and 11 bases lay between the germline ends.

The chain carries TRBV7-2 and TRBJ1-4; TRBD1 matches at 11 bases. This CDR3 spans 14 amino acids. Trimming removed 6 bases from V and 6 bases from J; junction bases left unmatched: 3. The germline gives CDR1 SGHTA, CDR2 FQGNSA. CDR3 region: CASSWTGGDEKLFF. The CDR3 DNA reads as TGTGCCAGCAGTTGGACAGGGGGCGATGAAAAACTGTTTTTT. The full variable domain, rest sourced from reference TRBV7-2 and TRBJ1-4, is GAGVSQSPSNKVTEKGKDVELRCDPISGHTALYWYRQSLGQGLEFLIYFQGNSAPDKSGLPSDRFSAERTGGSVSTLTIQRTQQEDSAVYLCASSWTGGDEKLFFGSGTQLSVL.

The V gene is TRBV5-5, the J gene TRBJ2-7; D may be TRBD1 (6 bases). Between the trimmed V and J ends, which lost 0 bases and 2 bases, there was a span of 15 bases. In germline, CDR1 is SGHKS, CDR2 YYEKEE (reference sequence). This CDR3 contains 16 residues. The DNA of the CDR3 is TGTGCCAGCAGCTTGGCAGAGGCGGACAGTCCCTACGAGCAGTACTTC. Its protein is CASSLAEADSPYEQYF.

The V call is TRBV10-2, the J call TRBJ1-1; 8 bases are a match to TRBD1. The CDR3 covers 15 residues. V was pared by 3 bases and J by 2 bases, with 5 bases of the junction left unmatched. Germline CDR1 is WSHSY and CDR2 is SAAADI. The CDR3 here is CASSEGTGGNTEAFF. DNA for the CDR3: TGCGCCAGCAGTGAAGGGACAGGCGGTAACACTGAAGCTTTCTTT.

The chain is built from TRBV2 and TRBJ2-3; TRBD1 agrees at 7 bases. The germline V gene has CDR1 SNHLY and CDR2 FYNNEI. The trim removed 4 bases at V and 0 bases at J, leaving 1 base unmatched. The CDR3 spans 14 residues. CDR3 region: CASSGGQSTDTQYF. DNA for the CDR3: TGTGCCAGCAGTGGGGGACAGAGCACAGATACGCAGTATTTT. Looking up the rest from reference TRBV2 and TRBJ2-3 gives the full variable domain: EPEVTQTPSHQVTQMGQEVILRCVPISNHLYFYWYRQILGQKVEFLVSFYNNEISEKSEIFDDQFSVERPDGSNFTLKIRSTKLEDSAMYFCASSGGQSTDTQYFGPGTRLTVL.

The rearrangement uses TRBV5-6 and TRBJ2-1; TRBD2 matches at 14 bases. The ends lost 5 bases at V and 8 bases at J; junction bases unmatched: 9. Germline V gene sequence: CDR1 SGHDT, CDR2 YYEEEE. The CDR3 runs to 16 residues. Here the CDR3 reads CASRPGTSGRIDEQFF. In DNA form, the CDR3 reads TGTGCCAGCAGGCCAGGGACTAGCGGGAGAATCGATGAGCAGTTCTTC.

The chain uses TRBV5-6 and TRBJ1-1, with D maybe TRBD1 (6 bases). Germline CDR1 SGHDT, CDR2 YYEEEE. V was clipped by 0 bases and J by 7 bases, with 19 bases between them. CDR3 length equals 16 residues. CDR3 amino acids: CASSLGSAGAVDEAFF. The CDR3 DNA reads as TGTGCCAGCAGCTTGGGGTCGGCAGGGGCTGTCGATGAAGCTTTCTTT.

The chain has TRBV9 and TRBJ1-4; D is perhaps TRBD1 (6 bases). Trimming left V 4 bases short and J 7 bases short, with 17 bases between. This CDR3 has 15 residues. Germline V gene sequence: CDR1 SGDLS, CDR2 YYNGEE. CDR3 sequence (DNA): TGTGCCAGCAGCCCCGAACAGGGTGTGTCTGAAAAACTGTTTTTT. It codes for CASSPEQGVSEKLFF.

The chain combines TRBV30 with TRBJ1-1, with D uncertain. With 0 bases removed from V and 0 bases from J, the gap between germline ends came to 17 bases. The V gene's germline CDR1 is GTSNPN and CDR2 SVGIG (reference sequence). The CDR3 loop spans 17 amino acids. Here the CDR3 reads CAWSVRLGRPVNTEAFF. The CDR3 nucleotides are TGTGCCTGGAGTGTACGACTCGGTCGACCAGTGAACACTGAAGCTTTCTTT.

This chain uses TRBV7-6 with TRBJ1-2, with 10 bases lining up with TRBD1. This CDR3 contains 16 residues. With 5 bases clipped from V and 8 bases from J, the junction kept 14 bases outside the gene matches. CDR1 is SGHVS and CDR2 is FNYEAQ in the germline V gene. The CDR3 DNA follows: TGTGCCAGCAGCCCAGATCCGACAGGGGGCGATCAAGGCTACACCTTC. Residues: CASSPDPTGGDQGYTF.

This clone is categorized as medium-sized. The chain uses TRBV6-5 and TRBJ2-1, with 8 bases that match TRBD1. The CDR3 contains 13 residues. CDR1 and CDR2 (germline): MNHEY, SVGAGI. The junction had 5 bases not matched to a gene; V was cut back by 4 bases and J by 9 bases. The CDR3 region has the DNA TGTGCCAGCAGTTCAGGGGGCTATAGTGAGCAGTTCTTC. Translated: CASSSGGYSEQFF.

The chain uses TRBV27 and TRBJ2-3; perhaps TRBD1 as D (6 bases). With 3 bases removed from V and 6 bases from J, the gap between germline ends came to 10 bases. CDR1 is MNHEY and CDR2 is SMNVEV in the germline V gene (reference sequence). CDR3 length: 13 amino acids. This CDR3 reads CASSLDRADTQYF. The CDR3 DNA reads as TGTGCCAGCAGTTTGGACAGAGCGGATACGCAGTATTTT.

The CDR3 DNA reads TGTGCCAGCAGTTTATCGGTAAGCGGGAGATCCTACAATGAGCAGTTCTTC. It encodes CASSLSVSGRSYNEQFF. The chain links TRBV27 to TRBJ2-1; 8 bases align to TRBD2. J was trimmed by 1 base and V by 0 bases; bases with no gene match: 5. The CDR3 sequence is 17 residues long. Germline loops: CDR1 MNHEY, CDR2 SMNVEV (reference sequence).

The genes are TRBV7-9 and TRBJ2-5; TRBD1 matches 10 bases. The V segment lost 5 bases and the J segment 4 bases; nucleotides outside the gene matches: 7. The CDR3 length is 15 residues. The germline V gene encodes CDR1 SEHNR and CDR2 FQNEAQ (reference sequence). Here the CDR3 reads CASSPGTGEGETQYF. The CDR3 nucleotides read TGTGCCAGCAGCCCCGGGACAGGGGAGGGAGAGACCCAGTACTTC.